This TCR beta chain was identified in a study of beta chain features in type 1 diabetes listed by TCRdb under 2018. For the wider study: Mean age, gender distribution, total cell number and subset yield were not different between patients and healthy donors. A total of roughly 98,000,000 sorted cells were examined across all samples, and RNA yield correlated strongly with the number of cells per subset. In the study, recently diagnosed type 1 diabetes patients and matched healthy donors were compared on the TCRB repertoires of their sorted circulating CD4+ T cell subsets. Regulatory and stem cell-like memory subsets were obtained from only 8 patients and roughly 8 healthy donors, while naive and central memory subsets were obtained from all 30 or so donors.

From cysteine to phenylalanine, the CDR3 is 17 amino acids long. Only the CDR3 part of the read is kept: 51 bases, read in frame from the first base. According to the germline V gene, CDR1 reads SGDLS and CDR2 reads YYNGEE. The germline V end is reduced by 4 bases and the J end by 1 base; junction bases left unmatched: 10. This clone was counted between two and nine times. The antigen this receptor binds is unknown. No base quality information exists; no much larger clone differs at one position. The entire amount of isolated RNA was reverse transcribed using the High Capacity cDNA Reverse Transcription Kit, so the sequenced TCRB transcripts were expressed ones. Deep immunoSEQ sequencing was performed on naive, central memory and regulatory T cell samples, with an average of around 3.4 million total reads per sample. Sorted cells were lysed in RLT buffer, and RNA was extracted using DNase-treated RNeasy Micro or Mini kits according to cell number. To prevent cross-contamination, every cell subset was processed on its own, while patient and healthy donor samples were processed together. The immunoSEQ multiplex PCR was used to amplify TCRB sequences from cDNA, generating 87-bp fragments that spanned the CDR3 region. Sequencing of the amplicons was done on the Illumina HiSeq platform. Under the source paper's analysis protocol: Synthetic template baselines were used to correct PCR bias computationally, reads within Hamming distance 2 were collapsed, and singletons that could not be merged were discarded. Reads were aligned to IMGT to assign V, D and J genes, CDR3 length, and insertions or deletions at six rearrangement sites. Clonotype counts were normalized to sorted cell number within each subset before computing true diversity and Gini coefficients with the tcR R package. The overlap coefficient, calculated on TCRB nucleotide sequences, was used to measure repertoire sharing. Out-of-frame TCRB sequences from naive cells were analyzed to stand in for the pre-selection repertoire. Drawn from immuneACCESS, this table holds only the in-frame rearrangements with V and J called that TCRdb kept. Clones are partly lost; checked studies trace under half to an unresolved V gene and leave the rest unexplained. The DNA gave D and trimming, while V, J and clone size come from that table. Across this sample there are 200,000 to 300,000 clones, with about a tenth seen only once. Together, the top ten hold around 0.017% of the sample.

General findings and caveats noted by the study authors: PCR might favor shorter templates, but patient and control samples were amplified and corrected together, so any skew would affect both groups equally. Because small numbers of individuals were included in the HLA sub-analyses, any influence of HLA type on TCRB rearrangement was left unresolved. Naive, central memory and regulatory TCRB repertoires appeared more similar among patients than among healthy donors. Because cDNA was sequenced instead of genomic DNA, activated cells with high expression could be over-represented, although the groups did not differ in activation or CD3 levels. Patients with type 1 diabetes made fewer insertions and deleted more nucleotides at VDJ recombination sites, implying thymic rearrangement abnormalities. Type 1 diabetes patients showed a moderate but significant shortening of TCRB CDR3 length in all four CD4+ subsets.

From each donor, a single peripheral blood sample of about 110 mL on average was drawn into heparinised tubes. A BD FACSAria II was used to sort naive, central memory, regulatory and stem cell-like memory CD4+ T cells with a panel that included CD45RO, CCR7, CD25, CD127, CD95 and CD27. Every sorted population had a purity above 95%. PBMCs were isolated immediately by Lymphoprep density gradient centrifugation and stained directly without culture. Samples were stained and sorted in pairs, with one healthy donor and one patient per experiment, so that batch effects were minimized. The sample was naive CD4+ T cells from blood. The cell subset or site tag for this specimen amounts to: true naive CD4+ T cells. The chain uses TRBV9 and TRBJ2-3; TRBD2 aligns with 9 central bases. The clonotype comes from a man aged 25-45 years with type 1 diabetes. The CDR3 here reads CASSYRWTSDGTDTQYF. The nucleotide sequence reads as follows: TGTGCCAGCAGCTATAGATGGACTAGCGACGGCACAGATACGCAGTATTTT.